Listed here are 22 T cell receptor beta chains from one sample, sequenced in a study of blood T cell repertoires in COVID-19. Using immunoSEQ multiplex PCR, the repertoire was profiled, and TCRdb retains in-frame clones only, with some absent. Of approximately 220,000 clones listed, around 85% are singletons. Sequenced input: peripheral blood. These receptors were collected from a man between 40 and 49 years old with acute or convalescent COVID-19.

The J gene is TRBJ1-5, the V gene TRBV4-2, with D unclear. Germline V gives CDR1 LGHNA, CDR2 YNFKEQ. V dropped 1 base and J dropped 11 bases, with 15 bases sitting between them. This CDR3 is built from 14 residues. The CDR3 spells CASSQAKDLEAQHF. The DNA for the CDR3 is TGTGCCAGCAGCCAAGCGAAGGATCTGGAGGCCCAGCATTTT.

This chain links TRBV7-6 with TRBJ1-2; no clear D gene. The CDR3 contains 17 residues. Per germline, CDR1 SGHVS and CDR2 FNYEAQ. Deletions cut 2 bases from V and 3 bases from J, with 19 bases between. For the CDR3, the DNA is TGTGCCAGCAGCTTAAAACGCCGGGAGATGAAAGACTATGGCTACACCTTC. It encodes CASSLKRREMKDYGYTF.

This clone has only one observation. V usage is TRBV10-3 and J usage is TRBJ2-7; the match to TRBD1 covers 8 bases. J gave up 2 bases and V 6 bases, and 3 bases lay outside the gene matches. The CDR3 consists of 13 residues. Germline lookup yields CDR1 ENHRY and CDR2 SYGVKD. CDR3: CAISGQGTYEQYF. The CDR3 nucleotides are TGTGCCATCAGCGGACAGGGTACCTACGAGCAGTACTTC.

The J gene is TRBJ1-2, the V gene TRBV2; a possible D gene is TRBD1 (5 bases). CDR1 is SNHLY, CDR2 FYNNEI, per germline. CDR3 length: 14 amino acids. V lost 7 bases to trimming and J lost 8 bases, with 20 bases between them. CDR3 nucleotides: TGTGCCAGCATTATTCGAGGCAGGGTCCTGGGCTACACCTTC. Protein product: CASIIRGRVLGYTF.

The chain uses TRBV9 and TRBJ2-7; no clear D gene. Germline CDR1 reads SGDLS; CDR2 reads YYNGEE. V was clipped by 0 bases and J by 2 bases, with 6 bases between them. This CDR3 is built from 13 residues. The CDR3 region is CASSVGQTYEQYF. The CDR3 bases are TGTGCCAGCAGCGTAGGTCAGACCTACGAGCAGTACTTC.

DNA for the CDR3: TGTGCCAGTAGCCAGGGGGCCCGGCCCGGGGAGCTGTTTTTT. This translates into CASSQGARPGELFF. This chain connects TRBV19 to TRBJ2-2, with TRBD1 matching over 8 bases. The CDR3 length is 14 residues. CDR1 and CDR2 from the germline V gene are LNHDA and SQIVND (reference sequence). Unmatched junction bases numbered 6, after V lost 6 bases and J lost 6 bases.

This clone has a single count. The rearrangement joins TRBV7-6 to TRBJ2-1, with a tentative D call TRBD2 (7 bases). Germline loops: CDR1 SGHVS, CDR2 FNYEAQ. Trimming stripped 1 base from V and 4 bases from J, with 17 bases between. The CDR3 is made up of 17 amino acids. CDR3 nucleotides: TGTGCCAGCAGCTTAGTTGGGGGCGGGAGTGTTTACAATGAGCAGTTCTTC. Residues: CASSLVGGGSVYNEQFF.

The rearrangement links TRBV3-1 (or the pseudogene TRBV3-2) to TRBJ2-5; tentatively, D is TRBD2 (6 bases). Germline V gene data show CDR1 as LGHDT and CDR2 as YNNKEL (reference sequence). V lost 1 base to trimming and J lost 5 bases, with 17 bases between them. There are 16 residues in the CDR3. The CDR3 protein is CASSQGGTPFGETQYF. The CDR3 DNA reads TGTGCCAGCAGCCAAGGGGGGACTCCCTTTGGGGAGACCCAGTACTTC.

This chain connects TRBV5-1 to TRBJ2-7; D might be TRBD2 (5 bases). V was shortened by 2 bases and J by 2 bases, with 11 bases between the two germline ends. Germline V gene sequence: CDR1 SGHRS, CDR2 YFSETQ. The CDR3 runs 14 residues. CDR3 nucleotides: TGCGCCAGCAGCTTACGAGCGGATACCTACGAGCAGTACTTC. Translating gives CASSLRADTYEQYF.

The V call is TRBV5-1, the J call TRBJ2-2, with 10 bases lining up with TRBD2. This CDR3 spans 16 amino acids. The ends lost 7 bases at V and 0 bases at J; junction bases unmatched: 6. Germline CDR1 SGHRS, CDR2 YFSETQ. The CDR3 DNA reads TGCGCCAGCCGCCGTAGCGGGGGGTCGAACACCGGGGAGCTGTTTTTT. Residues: CASRRSGGSNTGELFF.

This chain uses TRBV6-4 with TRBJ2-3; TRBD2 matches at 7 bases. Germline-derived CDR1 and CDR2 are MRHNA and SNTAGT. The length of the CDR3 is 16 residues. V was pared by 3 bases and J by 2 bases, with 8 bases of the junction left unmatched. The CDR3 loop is CASSERGGRDTDTQYF. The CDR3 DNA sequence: TGTGCCAGCAGTGAGAGGGGCGGGAGAGACACAGATACGCAGTATTTT.

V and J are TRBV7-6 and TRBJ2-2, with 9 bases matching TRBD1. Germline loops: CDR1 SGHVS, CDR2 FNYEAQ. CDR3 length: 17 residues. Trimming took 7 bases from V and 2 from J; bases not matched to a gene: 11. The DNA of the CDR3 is TGTGCCAGCATACTTGGAGGACAGGGGCATAACACCGGGGAGCTGTTTTTT. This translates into CASILGGQGHNTGELFF. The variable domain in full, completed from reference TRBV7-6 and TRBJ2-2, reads GAGVSQSPRYKVTKRGQDVALRCDPISGHVSLYWYRQALGQGPEFLTYFNYEAQQDKSGLPNDRFSAERPEGSISTLTIQRTEQRDSAMYRCASILGGQGHNTGELFFGEGSRLTVL.

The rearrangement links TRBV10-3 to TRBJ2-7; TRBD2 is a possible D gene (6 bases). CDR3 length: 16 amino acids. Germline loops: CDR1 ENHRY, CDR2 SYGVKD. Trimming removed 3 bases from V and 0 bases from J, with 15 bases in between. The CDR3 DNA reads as TGTGCCATCAGTGATTGGAGCGGGCGACTCTCCTACGAGCAGTACTTC. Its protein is CAISDWSGRLSYEQYF.

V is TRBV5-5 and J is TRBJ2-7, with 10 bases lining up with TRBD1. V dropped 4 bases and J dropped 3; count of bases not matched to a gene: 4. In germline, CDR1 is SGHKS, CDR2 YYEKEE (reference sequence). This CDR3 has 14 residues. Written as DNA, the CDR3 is TGTGCCAGCAGCGCGGGACAGGGGCTCTACGAGCAGTACTTC. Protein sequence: CASSAGQGLYEQYF.

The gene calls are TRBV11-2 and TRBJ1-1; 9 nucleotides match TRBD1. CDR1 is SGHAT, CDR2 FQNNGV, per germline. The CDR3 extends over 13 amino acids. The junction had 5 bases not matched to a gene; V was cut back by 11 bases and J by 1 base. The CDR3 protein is CAGGQGRNTEAFF. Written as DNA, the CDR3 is TGTGCCGGCGGACAGGGGAGGAACACTGAAGCTTTCTTT.

The CDR3 reads CASRTGVQNEQYF. The CDR3 DNA reads as TGTGCCAGCAGGACAGGGGTTCAGAACGAGCAGTACTTC. This chain joins TRBV2 and TRBJ2-7, with TRBD1 identical over 8 bases. The trim removed 6 bases at V and 5 bases at J, leaving 6 bases unmatched. This CDR3 region has 13 residues. Germline V gene sequence: CDR1 SNHLY, CDR2 FYNNEI.

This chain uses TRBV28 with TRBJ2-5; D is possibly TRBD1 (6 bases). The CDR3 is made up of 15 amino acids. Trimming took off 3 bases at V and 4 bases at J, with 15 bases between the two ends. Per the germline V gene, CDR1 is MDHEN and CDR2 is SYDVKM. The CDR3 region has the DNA TGTGCCAGCAGTTTCGATCCAGGGGAGATAGAGACCCAGTACTTC. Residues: CASSFDPGEIETQYF.

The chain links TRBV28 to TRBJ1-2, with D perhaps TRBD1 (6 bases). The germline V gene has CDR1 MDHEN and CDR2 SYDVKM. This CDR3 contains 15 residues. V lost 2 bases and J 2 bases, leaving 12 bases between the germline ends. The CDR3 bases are TGTGCCAGCAGTTTACCCGGGGGGGGCAACTATGGCTACACCTTC. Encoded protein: CASSLPGGGNYGYTF.

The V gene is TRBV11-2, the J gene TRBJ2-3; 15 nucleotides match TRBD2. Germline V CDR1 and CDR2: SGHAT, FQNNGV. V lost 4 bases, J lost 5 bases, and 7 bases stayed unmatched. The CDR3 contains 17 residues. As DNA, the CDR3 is TGTGCCAGCAGCTCCGGACTAGCGGGGGGGCTCGGAGATACGCAGTATTTT. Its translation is CASSSGLAGGLGDTQYF.

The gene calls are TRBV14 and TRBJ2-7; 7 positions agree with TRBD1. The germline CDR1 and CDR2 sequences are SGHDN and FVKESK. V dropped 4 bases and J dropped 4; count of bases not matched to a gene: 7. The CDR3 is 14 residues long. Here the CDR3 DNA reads TGTGCCAGCAGCCCGAACTGGGACAGTTACGAGCAGTACTTC. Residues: CASSPNWDSYEQYF.

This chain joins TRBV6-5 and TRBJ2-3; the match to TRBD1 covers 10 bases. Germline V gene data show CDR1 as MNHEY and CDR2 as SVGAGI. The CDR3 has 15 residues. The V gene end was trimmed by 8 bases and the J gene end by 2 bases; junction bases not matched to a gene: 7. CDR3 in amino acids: CASRPGQGYTDTQYF. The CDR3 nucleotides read TGTGCCAGCCGACCGGGACAGGGGTACACAGATACGCAGTATTTT.

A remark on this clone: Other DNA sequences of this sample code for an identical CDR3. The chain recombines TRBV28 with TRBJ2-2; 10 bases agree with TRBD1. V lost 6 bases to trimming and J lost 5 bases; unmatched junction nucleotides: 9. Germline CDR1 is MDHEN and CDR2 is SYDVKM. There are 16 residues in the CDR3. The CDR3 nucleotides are TGTGCCAGCAGGACCACCGGGACAGGGGAAACCGGGGAGCTGTTTTTT. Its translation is CASRTTGTGETGELFF.